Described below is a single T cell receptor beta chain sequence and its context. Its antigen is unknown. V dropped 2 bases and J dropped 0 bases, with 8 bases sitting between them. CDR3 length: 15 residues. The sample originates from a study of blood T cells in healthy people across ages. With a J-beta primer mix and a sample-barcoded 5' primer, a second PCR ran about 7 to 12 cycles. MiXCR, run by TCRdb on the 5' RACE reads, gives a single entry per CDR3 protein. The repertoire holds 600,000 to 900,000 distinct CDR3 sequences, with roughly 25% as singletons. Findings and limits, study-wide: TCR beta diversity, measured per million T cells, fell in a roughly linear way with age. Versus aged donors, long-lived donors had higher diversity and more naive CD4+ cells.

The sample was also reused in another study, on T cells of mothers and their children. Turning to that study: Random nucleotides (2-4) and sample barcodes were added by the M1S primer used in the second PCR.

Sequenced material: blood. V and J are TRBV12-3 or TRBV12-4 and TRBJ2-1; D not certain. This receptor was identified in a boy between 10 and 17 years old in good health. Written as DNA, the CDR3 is TGTGCCAGCAGTTTATCGGTTTCCTCCTACAATGAGCAGTTCTTC. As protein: CASSLSVSSYNEQFF.